Below, one T cell receptor beta chain is given with its context. The sample belongs to a study of T cell clones after liver transplantation. For the study at large: A pre-transplant mixed lymphocyte reaction with TCRbeta sequencing defined graft-donor-reactive clones followed in post-transplant blood.

CD3+CD4+ and CD3+CD8+ cells were FACS-sorted from thawed unstimulated PBMCs. Germline V gene lookup returns CDR1 SGHDT and CDR2 YYEEEE. The CDR3 spans 18 residues. V lost 0 bases and J lost 0; bases outside the gene matches: 11. Here immunoSEQ multiplex PCR was the method, and the copy in TCRdb shows in-frame clones only, minus some. Here the sample spans around 9,100 clones, 60% to 80% being singletons. This TCR came from a human donor who received a liver transplant. The J gene is TRBJ1-1, the V gene TRBV5-6, with 7 bases aligning to TRBD1. Source: CD8+ T cells from blood, taken before liver transplant. Written as DNA, the CDR3 is TGTGCCAGCAGCTTGGGGCATTGGACAGGAGTAATGAACACTGAAGCTTTCTTT. Protein: CASSLGHWTGVMNTEAFF.